Below are 18 T cell receptor beta chains sequenced from a single sample in a study of human T cells and chemical hapten exposure. MiXCR, run by TCRdb on the RACE reads, gives a single entry per CDR3 protein. The sample lists about 81,000 distinct CDR3 sequences, about 8% occurring once. Documented time point: patch test 1, 2 weeks after DPC sensitization. As to treatment: therapeutic diphenylcyclopropenone sensitization with weekly scalp DPC. This specimen consisted of whole blood, obtained in connection with sensitization to the hapten diphenylcyclopropenone (DPC). These TCRs come from a woman younger than 45 with alopecia areata. Some clones in this sample may be carry-over from other donors' samples.

This clonotype was found many times. This chain links TRBV10-3 with TRBJ2-3, with TRBD1 as a possible D gene (5 bases). This CDR3 has 12 residues. Germline CDR1 and CDR2: ENHRY and SYGVKD. Trimming cost V 5 bases and J 4 bases, with 7 bases left between them. The CDR3 loop is CAISQGADTQYF. The DNA for the CDR3 is TGTGCCATCAGTCAAGGGGCAGATACGCAGTATTTT.

In this sample, this clonotype turned up many times. The rearrangement links TRBV2 to TRBJ2-5, with D possibly TRBD1 on 6 matching bases. The CDR3 covers 13 residues. Germline CDR1 SNHLY, CDR2 FYNNEI. The ends were cut back, 2 bases at V and 6 bases at J, with 10 bases in the middle. The CDR3 reads CASSESRGKTQYF. CDR3 sequence (DNA): TGTGCCAGCAGTGAATCCAGGGGAAAGACCCAGTACTTC.

In this sample, this clonotype turned up many times. CDR3 sequence reads: CASSLEVASVRALQENIQYF. CDR3 sequence (DNA): TGTGCCAGCAGCTTAGAAGTGGCTAGTGTCCGGGCCCTACAGGAAAACATTCAGTACTTC. The rearrangement uses TRBV7-2 and TRBJ2-4; tentatively, D is TRBD1 (5 bases). Trimming removed 1 base from V and 5 bases from J, with 27 bases in between. This CDR3 comprises 20 residues. The germline V gene encodes CDR1 SGHTA and CDR2 FQGNSA.

This clonotype has ten or more counts. The chain joins TRBV5-1 to TRBJ2-1; a possible D gene is TRBD1 (6 bases). Per germline, CDR1 SGHRS and CDR2 YFSETQ. V lost 4 bases to trimming and J lost 8 bases, with 16 bases between them. This CDR3 spans 14 amino acids. Here the CDR3 reads CASSLTVQGYEQFF. The CDR3, as DNA: TGCGCCAGCAGCCTGACTGTACAGGGCTATGAGCAGTTCTTC. The variable domain in full, with the rest retrieved from reference TRBV5-1 and TRBJ2-1, is KAGVTQTPRYLIKTRGQQVTLSCSPISGHRSVSWYQQTPGQGLQFLFEYFSETQRNKGNFPGRFSGRQFSNSRSEMNVSTLELGDSALYLCASSLTVQGYEQFFGPGTRLTVL.

This clonotype was recorded at least ten times. V is TRBV2 and J is TRBJ1-5; 8 positions match TRBD1. The trim removed 7 bases at V and 2 bases at J, leaving 7 bases unmatched. The CDR3 is made up of 15 amino acids. The germline V gene encodes CDR1 SNHLY and CDR2 FYNNEI. DNA for the CDR3: TGTGCCAGCATTTTAGACAGGGGAGGCAATCAGCCCCAGCATTTT. Protein sequence: CASILDRGGNQPQHF.

This clonotype appeared a few times. V usage is TRBV2 and J usage is TRBJ2-2; D gene uncertain. The length of the CDR3 is 13 residues. The V end lost 2 bases, the J end lost 5 bases, and 6 bases lay between the germline ends. Germline CDR1 reads SNHLY; CDR2 reads FYNNEI. This chain's CDR3 is CASSELQTGELFF. The CDR3 DNA reads TGTGCCAGCAGTGAACTTCAGACCGGGGAGCTGTTTTTT.

In this sample, this clonotype turned up a few times. The chain joins TRBV6-6 to TRBJ1-5; 7 bases are a match to TRBD1. Germline V gene data show CDR1 as MNHNY and CDR2 as SVGAGI (reference sequence). The CDR3 extends over 15 amino acids. The ends lost 6 bases at V and 0 bases at J; junction bases unmatched: 5. In nucleotides, the CDR3 is TGTGCCAGCAGCCAAGACAGGGCTAGCAATCAGCCCCAGCATTTT. This gives the protein CASSQDRASNQPQHF.

The chain links TRBV4-2 to TRBJ1-1; maybe TRBD1 (6 bases). The length of the CDR3 is 17 residues. The germline gives CDR1 LGHNA, CDR2 YNFKEQ. Trimming left V 2 bases short and J 1 base short, with 17 bases between. The CDR3 protein is CASSQQGPGRWNTEAFF. The DNA for the CDR3 is TGTGCCAGCAGCCAACAGGGGCCCGGTCGTTGGAACACTGAAGCTTTCTTT.

The CDR3 DNA follows: TGTGCCAGCAGCCAGAGGCTCACAGATACGCAGTATTTT. This gives the protein CASSQRLTDTQYF. The J gene is TRBJ2-3, the V gene TRBV3-1; D uncertain. The CDR3 sequence is 13 residues long. Between the trimmed V and J ends, which lost 3 bases and 2 bases, there was a span of 6 bases. CDR1 is LGHDT and CDR2 is YNNKEL in the germline V gene (reference sequence).

There are many counts of this clonotype. The chain couples TRBV20-1 to TRBJ2-5; no clear D. The CDR3 length is 13 residues. The V end lost 7 bases, the J end lost 5 bases, and 17 bases lay between the germline ends. Per germline, CDR1 DFQATT and CDR2 SNEGSKA (reference sequence). CDR3 DNA sequence: TGCAGTGTCAACGCAGAGAGAGGCGAGACCCAGTACTTC. Translation gives CSVNAERGETQYF.

In this sample, this clonotype turned up a few times. The chain is built from TRBV5-1 and TRBJ2-7, with D possibly matching TRBD1 (6 bases). The CDR3 is made up of 15 amino acids. The ends were cut back, 3 bases at V and 3 bases at J, with 16 bases in the middle. Germline lookup yields CDR1 SGHRS and CDR2 YFSETQ. This chain's CDR3 is CASSWGPRGDYEQYF. CDR3 in DNA: TGCGCCAGCAGCTGGGGTCCCAGGGGAGACTACGAGCAGTACTTC.

This clonotype showed up many times. The V gene is TRBV6-5, the J gene TRBJ2-3, with 10 bases matching TRBD2. Trimming took 5 bases from V and 2 from J; bases not matched to a gene: 7. Germline V CDR1 and CDR2: MNHEY, SVGAGI. The CDR3 is 16 residues long. CDR3 amino acids: CASSARLAGPTDTQYF. CDR3 bases: TGTGCCAGCAGTGCCCGACTAGCGGGCCCCACAGATACGCAGTATTTT.

This clonotype was seen repeatedly, ten times or more. This chain connects TRBV7-3 to TRBJ2-5, with D possibly being TRBD1 or TRBD2 (5 bases each). The CDR3 extends over 13 amino acids. Trimming took off 3 bases at V and 2 bases at J, with 7 bases between the two ends. Germline V gives CDR1 SGHTA, CDR2 FQGTGA. Here the CDR3 reads CASSLGPQETQYF. The DNA of the CDR3 is TGTGCCAGCAGCTTGGGACCGCAAGAGACCCAGTACTTC.

This clonotype was seen more than once but under ten times. CDR3 in amino acids: CASSLYDTEAFF. CDR3 sequence (DNA): TGTGCCAGCAGCTTGTACGACACTGAAGCTTTCTTT. The chain combines TRBV5-4 with TRBJ1-1; D is undetermined. The V end was cut by 1 base, the J end by 3 bases, with 4 bases between. Germline CDR1 is SGHNT and CDR2 is YYREEE (reference sequence). CDR3 length equals 12 residues.

The chain uses TRBV23-1 and TRBJ1-5; possible D gene TRBD1, 6 bases. TRBV23-1 has ORF status, its function being uncertain. This CDR3 has 21 residues. Trimming stripped 0 bases from V and 2 bases from J, with 26 bases between. The CDR3 nucleotides read TGCGCCAGCAGTCAATCCCAAAGCGGTACAGGGAATACGAGGGGCAATCAGCCCCAGCATTTT. Protein sequence: CASSQSQSGTGNTRGNQPQHF.

This clonotype occurred many times. The chain links TRBV6-5 to TRBJ2-1; D might be TRBD1 (5 bases). The CDR3 is 17 residues long. The V and J ends lost 2 bases and 4 bases respectively, with 18 bases between them. The germline CDR1 and CDR2 sequences are MNHEY and SVGAGI. CDR3 sequence: CASSYHFSTGDYNEQFF. DNA for the CDR3: TGTGCCAGCAGTTACCACTTTAGTACAGGAGATTACAATGAGCAGTTCTTC.

This clonotype was seen at least ten times. V is TRBV6-5 and J is TRBJ2-7; D unresolved. Germline V gives CDR1 MNHEY, CDR2 SVGAGI. The CDR3 loop spans 15 amino acids. The V end was cut by 7 bases, the J end by 2 bases, with 18 bases between. The CDR3 region has the DNA TGTGCCAGCATGTTTAATTTCGGAGACACCTACGAGCAGTACTTC. Translated: CASMFNFGDTYEQYF.

At least ten counts were recorded for this clonotype. The chain carries TRBV6-5 and TRBJ1-2; the match to TRBD1 covers 9 bases. Germline V gene lookup returns CDR1 MNHEY and CDR2 SVGAGI. J lost 7 bases, V lost 6 bases, and 9 bases had no gene match. The CDR3 has 14 residues. The CDR3 nucleotides read TGTGCCAGCAGACCCACGGGACAGGGAGGTGGCTACACCTTC. Translating it yields CASRPTGQGGGYTF.